This T cell receptor (beta chain) was profiled in a study of blood T cells in healthy people across ages (dated by TCRdb to 2014 to 2015). About the study as a whole: In model experiments, template switching captured about one uniquely barcoded TCR beta cDNA molecule for every two T cells. To track age-related changes in TCR beta repertoire diversity, the study relied on deep sequencing normalized with unique cDNA molecular identifiers. The donors were divided into four age groups: young (average approximately 16 years), middle-aged (around 37), aged (approximately 62) and long-lived (about 80). To avoid experimental bias, donors of different ages were distributed randomly across sequencing lanes. For two donors (one aged 18 to 29 and one aged 80 or older), the study analyzed two additional independent replicas of 1 million unique cDNA reads from the same blood draw. Study-wide findings and limitations: Compared with the aged group, more naive CD4+ T cells, fewer expanded clones and increased TCR diversity were shown by the long-lived group, suggesting age selection. Observed TCR beta diversity per million T cells fell roughly linearly with age, and a significant reduction was already apparent by age roughly 41. Bulk unsorted PBMC profiling prevented conclusive comparison of naive and antigen-experienced compartments. A strong correlation was found between observed TCR beta diversity and the percentage of naive T cells measured by flow cytometry. Because the CMV infection status of the donors was unknown, age-related changes in expanded clonotypes may potentially have been confounded. Estimates of total diversity based on one million sequenced T cells were regarded as lower bounds and as underestimates.

Systemically healthy Caucasian individuals from Russia, around 38 in total and aged roughly 6 to 100 years, were included as donors. Around 10 milliliters of peripheral blood were drawn from each donor into EDTA-treated Vacutainer tubes. Ficoll-Paque density-gradient centrifugation was used to isolate PBMCs, with at least 6 million per sample. Total RNA was extracted from PBMCs with Trizol reagent, with at least 5 micrograms obtained per sample. For every donor, an aliquot of PBMCs went through flow cytometry to measure the percentages of naive CD45RAhigh/CD27high T cells. Library generation was performed with 5' RACE. These reads were obtained on an Illumina HiSeq 2500. A second PCR of roughly 6 to 12 cycles was run with a J-beta primer mix and a sample-barcoded 5' primer. A unique molecular identifier was introduced onto each TCR beta cDNA molecule by a template-switch 5' adaptor carrying 12 random nucleotides. Each sample yielded at least 3 million CDR3-containing paired-end reads. All of the RNA was converted into first-strand cDNA using the Mint cDNA synthesis kit, with a TRBC-specific oligonucleotide serving as the primer. Following uracil-DNA glycosylase treatment, a first 18-cycle PCR with universal primers M1SS and BC2_uni_R was performed on all cDNA. The study's processing was this. For normalization, 1 million high-quality reads were randomly selected from each sample, with every read carrying a distinct molecular identifier. Reads sharing molecular identifiers were discarded rather than binned into consensus sequences. MiTCR, set to a Q25 quality threshold and the strictest error-elimination algorithm, was used for CDR3 identification, clonotype clustering and error correction. A nonparametric unseen species model using Euler transformation provided a lower-bound estimate of total TCR beta diversity. Starting from the raw public reads, TCRdb applied fastp trimming at Q25, assembled clones with MiXCR and retained in-frame beta chains. Each entry is one CDR3 protein sequence, shown with its most common DNA and genes. The V and J calls were determined by TCRdb, not by the authors. The sample data list about 1.7 million distinct CDR3 sequences, and roughly 27% of these were observed just once. The ten largest clonotypes hold less than 9.5% of the sample.

This clonotype was counted only a few times. The clone's antigen remains unknown. The junction departs from the called germline gene at one end, perhaps through a read error. Reading from cysteine to phenylalanine, the CDR3 counts 15 amino acids. Just CDR3 DNA is preserved here, 45 bases in frame from base 1. The CDR1 and CDR2 encoded by the germline V gene are SGHVS and FQNEAQ. The chain couples TRBV7-8 to TRBJ1-2, with 9 bases in between that match TRBD1. This clonotype was sampled from a woman under 40 in good health. Sequencing was done on a sample of blood. The CDR3 protein sequence reads: CTSSQYRDRDVSYTF. The sequenced DNA is TGTACCAGCAGCCAATACCGGGACAGGGATGTAAGCTACACCTTC.